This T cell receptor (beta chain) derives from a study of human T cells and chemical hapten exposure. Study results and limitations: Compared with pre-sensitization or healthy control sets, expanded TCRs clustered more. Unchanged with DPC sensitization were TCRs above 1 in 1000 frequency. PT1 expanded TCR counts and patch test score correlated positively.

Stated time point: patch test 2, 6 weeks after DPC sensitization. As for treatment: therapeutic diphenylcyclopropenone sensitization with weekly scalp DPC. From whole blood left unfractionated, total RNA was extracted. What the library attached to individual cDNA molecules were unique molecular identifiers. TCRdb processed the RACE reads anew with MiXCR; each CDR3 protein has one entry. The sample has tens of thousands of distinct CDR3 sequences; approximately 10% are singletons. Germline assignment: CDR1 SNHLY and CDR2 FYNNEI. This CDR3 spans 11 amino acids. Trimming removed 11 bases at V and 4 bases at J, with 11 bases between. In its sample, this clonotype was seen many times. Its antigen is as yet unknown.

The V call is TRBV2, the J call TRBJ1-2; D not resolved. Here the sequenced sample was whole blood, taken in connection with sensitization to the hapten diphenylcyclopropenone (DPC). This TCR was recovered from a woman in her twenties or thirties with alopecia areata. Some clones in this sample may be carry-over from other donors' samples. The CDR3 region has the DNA TGTGCCTATAGCGGGAGCTATGGCTACACCTTC. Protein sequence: CAYSGSYGYTF.